This section outlines one T cell receptor (beta chain) sequence together with its context. Other DNA sequences in the same sample also yield this CDR3. Within Nashville, Tennessee resided all donors, each a Caucasian adult. These data belong to a study of shared clonotypes between healthy human individuals. V shed 3 bases and J shed 0 bases, with 7 bases lying between them. The germline V gene has CDR1 SGDLS and CDR2 YYNGEE. The CDR3 runs 13 residues. Sequencing used immunoSEQ multiplex PCR; TCRdb keeps in-frame clones, though not all of them. The sample yields approximately 2.4 million clones, around 95% seen once.

The source of this sequence is a man younger than 35 in good health. The chain joins TRBV9 to TRBJ2-7, with unresolved D. Sequenced: naive CD4+ T cells sorted from blood. Indicated subset: CD45RA+ positively selected. CDR3 residues: CASSALSSYEQYF. Written as DNA, the CDR3 is TGTGCCAGCAGCGCCCTAAGCTCCTACGAGCAGTACTTC.